Listed below are T cell receptor beta chains from one sample, sequenced in a study of T-cell reconstitution after alpha-beta-depleted transplantation in children. In TCRdb, the PCR reads were re-called with MiXCR into one record per CDR3 protein. The profile shows 300,000 to 400,000 distinct CDR3 sequences, 10% to 15% of them singletons. Sample: PBMCs, taken from the stem cell graft. The origin of the receptors is a human donor who donated a stem cell graft to a child with Fanconi anemia. CDR3s include the opening cysteine and the closing phenylalanine or tryptophan. Each record gives: J gene, V gene, D gene, clone size, CDR3 DNA, CDR3 protein. D genes are given only for firm matches. Where a row states a size, it is once, few, many or the class of an expanded clone; other rows omit it.

J gene: TRBJ1-1
V gene: TRBV4-3
D gene: TRBD1
clone size: medium-sized
CDR3 DNA: TGCGCCAGCAGCGACAGGGGAAGTTATGAAGCTTTCTTT
CDR3 protein: CASSDRGSYEAFF

J gene: TRBJ1-2
V gene: TRBV20-1
D gene: -
clone size: -
CDR3 DNA: TGCAGTGCTAAAGGCGGCCAGTCCAATCTCTATGGCTACACCTTC
CDR3 protein: CSAKGGQSNLYGYTF

J gene: TRBJ2-3
V gene: TRBV10-2
D gene: -
clone size: many
CDR3 DNA: TGCGCCAGCGCCACAGATACGCAGTATTTT
CDR3 protein: CASATDTQYF

J gene: TRBJ2-1
V gene: TRBV11-2
D gene: TRBD2
clone size: few
CDR3 DNA: TGTGCCAGCAGCTTAGGAGCGGGGGGGCTCTCCTACAATGAGCAGTTCTTC
CDR3 protein: CASSLGAGGLSYNEQFF

J gene: TRBJ1-4
V gene: TRBV5-6
D gene: -
clone size: many
CDR3 DNA: TGTGCCAGCAGCTCTGGAGGTGGAGAAAAACTGTTTTTT
CDR3 protein: CASSSGGGEKLFF

J gene: TRBJ2-1
V gene: TRBV5-1
D gene: -
clone size: -
CDR3 DNA: TGCGCCAGCAACCCGGACGGCCAGGTTGGTGAGCAGTTCTTC
CDR3 protein: CASNPDGQVGEQFF

J gene: TRBJ2-7
V gene: TRBV5-6
D gene: -
clone size: -
CDR3 DNA: TGTGCCAGCAGCTTGGAACGGGCTATTGTGCAGTACTTC
CDR3 protein: CASSLERAIVQYF

J gene: TRBJ2-5
V gene: TRBV9
D gene: -
clone size: few
CDR3 DNA: TGTGCCAGCAGCGCCATCGGGGGCCCAGAGACCCAGTACTTC
CDR3 protein: CASSAIGGPETQYF

J gene: TRBJ2-7
V gene: TRBV6-1
D gene: -
clone size: -
CDR3 DNA: TGTGCCAGCAGTAGGGCAGGGAACTACGAGCAGTACTTC
CDR3 protein: CASSRAGNYEQYF

J gene: TRBJ2-6
V gene: TRBV4-2
D gene: TRBD1
clone size: -
CDR3 DNA: TGTGCCAGCAGTCGGGGACAGACGAGCTCTGGGGCCAACGTCCTGACTTTC
CDR3 protein: CASSRGQTSSGANVLTF

J gene: TRBJ2-3
V gene: TRBV18
D gene: -
clone size: -
CDR3 DNA: TGTGCCAGCTCACACTCCCCCGATACGCAGTATTTT
CDR3 protein: CASSHSPDTQYF

J gene: TRBJ1-1
V gene: TRBV6-6
D gene: -
clone size: many
CDR3 DNA: TGTGCCAGCGGCGGACGACAGTACACTGAAGCTTTCTTT
CDR3 protein: CASGGRQYTEAFF

J gene: TRBJ2-4
V gene: TRBV11-2
D gene: -
clone size: few
CDR3 DNA: TGTGCCAGCAGCCGACCAGGTGACGGAGTCCAGTACTTC
CDR3 protein: CASSRPGDGVQYF

J gene: TRBJ2-5
V gene: TRBV29-1
D gene: -
clone size: many
CDR3 DNA: TGCAGCGCCAGACGGCACCTTCAAGAGACCCAGTACTTC
CDR3 protein: CSARRHLQETQYF

J gene: TRBJ2-5
V gene: TRBV5-5
D gene: -
clone size: few
CDR3 DNA: TGTGCCAGCAGTCATATTTTACAGGAGACCCAGTACTTC
CDR3 protein: CASSHILQETQYF

J gene: TRBJ2-3
V gene: TRBV7-7
D gene: -
clone size: few
CDR3 DNA: TGTGCTAGCAGCATCGGATCGGGGATTGGCACAGATACGCAGTATTTT
CDR3 protein: CASSIGSGIGTDTQYF

J gene: TRBJ2-3
V gene: TRBV12-3/TRBV12-4
D gene: TRBD1
clone size: few
CDR3 DNA: TGTGCCAGCAGTTTTCTGAGACAGGGGGCTTCGGGGCAGTATTTT
CDR3 protein: CASSFLRQGASGQYF

J gene: TRBJ1-4
V gene: TRBV7-9
D gene: -
clone size: -
CDR3 DNA: TGTGCCGTTGGGGGTTACCAGGAAAAACTGTTTTTT
CDR3 protein: CAVGGYQEKLFF

J gene: TRBJ2-7
V gene: TRBV5-1
D gene: -
clone size: few
CDR3 DNA: TGCGCCAGCAGCTTGGAGTCGGGAGAGCAGTACTTC
CDR3 protein: CASSLESGEQYF

J gene: TRBJ1-1
V gene: TRBV20-1
D gene: -
clone size: -
CDR3 DNA: TGCAGTGCAACTGGACAGTTTTTGGGAACTGAAGCTTTCTTT
CDR3 protein: CSATGQFLGTEAFF

J gene: TRBJ1-2
V gene: TRBV5-1
D gene: TRBD1
clone size: -
CDR3 DNA: TGCGCCAGCAGCCCGACACCTACAGGGGACTATGGCTACACCTTC
CDR3 protein: CASSPTPTGDYGYTF

J gene: TRBJ1-1
V gene: TRBV6-2/TRBV6-3
D gene: TRBD1
clone size: few
CDR3 DNA: TGTGCCAGCAGGCGACAGGGCTTGAACACTGAAGCTTTCTTT
CDR3 protein: CASRRQGLNTEAFF

J gene: TRBJ2-7
V gene: TRBV20-1
D gene: -
clone size: -
CDR3 DNA: TGCAGTGCTAGAGATATGGGGACCTACGAGCAGTACTTC
CDR3 protein: CSARDMGTYEQYF

J gene: TRBJ2-3
V gene: TRBV25-1
D gene: TRBD2
clone size: few
CDR3 DNA: TGTGCCAGCAGTGAATACATAGCGGGGCGCACAGATACGCAGTATTTT
CDR3 protein: CASSEYIAGRTDTQYF

J gene: TRBJ2-1
V gene: TRBV12-3/TRBV12-4
D gene: -
clone size: many
CDR3 DNA: TGTGCCAGCAGTTTAGACAACCGAAGAAACAATGAGCAGTTCTTC
CDR3 protein: CASSLDNRRNNEQFF

J gene: TRBJ2-1
V gene: TRBV24-1
D gene: -
clone size: -
CDR3 DNA: TGTGCCACCAGTGATTCCGGGGTCAACTACAATGAGCAGTTCTTC
CDR3 protein: CATSDSGVNYNEQFF

J gene: TRBJ2-5
V gene: TRBV7-9
D gene: TRBD1
clone size: -
CDR3 DNA: TGTGCCAGCAGCCAATTGGGACAGGGGCGAGAGACCCAGTACTTC
CDR3 protein: CASSQLGQGRETQYF

J gene: TRBJ2-1
V gene: TRBV20-1
D gene: TRBD2
clone size: many
CDR3 DNA: TGCAGTGCTAGAGATTTTAGCGGGGGCTCCTACAATGAGCAGTTCTTC
CDR3 protein: CSARDFSGGSYNEQFF

J gene: TRBJ2-1
V gene: TRBV15
D gene: TRBD1
clone size: -
CDR3 DNA: TGTGCCACCAGGACAGGGGTTCCGGTCAATGAGCAGTTCTTC
CDR3 protein: CATRTGVPVNEQFF

J gene: TRBJ2-2
V gene: TRBV7-7
D gene: -
clone size: once
CDR3 DNA: TGTGCCAGCAGCTTAGATTCCCCCGGAGGGACCGGGGAGCTGTTTTTT
CDR3 protein: CASSLDSPGGTGELFF

J gene: TRBJ2-1
V gene: TRBV5-1
D gene: TRBD2
clone size: many
CDR3 DNA: TGCGCCAGCAGCCTGACTAGCGGGGGGATCGATGAGCAGTTCTTC
CDR3 protein: CASSLTSGGIDEQFF

J gene: TRBJ1-1
V gene: TRBV12-3/TRBV12-4
D gene: -
clone size: -
CDR3 DNA: TGTGCCAGTCTAGATCGGGGGAGGGGACCCACTGAAGCTTTCTTT
CDR3 protein: CASLDRGRGPTEAFF

J gene: TRBJ1-6
V gene: TRBV5-5
D gene: TRBD1
clone size: few
CDR3 DNA: TGTGCCAGCAGAACTCAGGGGGGGGATTCACCCCTCCACTTT
CDR3 protein: CASRTQGGDSPLHF

J gene: TRBJ1-6
V gene: TRBV20-1
D gene: -
clone size: many
CDR3 DNA: TGCAGTGCTACAGCCGGGACGGATAATTCACCCCTCCACTTT
CDR3 protein: CSATAGTDNSPLHF

J gene: TRBJ2-1
V gene: TRBV12-3/TRBV12-4
D gene: -
clone size: -
CDR3 DNA: TGTGCCAGCACCAAAGCGAATGAGCAGTTCTTC
CDR3 protein: CASTKANEQFF

J gene: TRBJ2-5
V gene: TRBV5-1
D gene: TRBD2
clone size: -
CDR3 DNA: TGCGCCAGCAGCTTGGGAATGGCGGGAGGTGGAGAGACCCAGTACTTC
CDR3 protein: CASSLGMAGGGETQYF

J gene: TRBJ2-4
V gene: TRBV29-1
D gene: TRBD2
clone size: few
CDR3 DNA: TGCAGCGTGGCGCTAGCGGGGGGGGGACTAGCCAAAAACATTCAGTACTTC
CDR3 protein: CSVALAGGGLAKNIQYF

J gene: TRBJ2-7
V gene: TRBV30
D gene: -
clone size: -
CDR3 DNA: TGTGCCTGGAGTGTTTTCCTGGGGGATGGGTACGAGCAGTACTTC
CDR3 protein: CAWSVFLGDGYEQYF

J gene: TRBJ1-2
V gene: TRBV29-1
D gene: -
clone size: few
CDR3 DNA: TGCAGCGTTGAATCAGTGGTGGGCGGTGGCTACACCTTC
CDR3 protein: CSVESVVGGGYTF

J gene: TRBJ1-1
V gene: TRBV18
D gene: -
clone size: -
CDR3 DNA: TGTGCCAGCTCACAGGGTAACGGGGGCACTGAAGCTTTCTTT
CDR3 protein: CASSQGNGGTEAFF

J gene: TRBJ2-5
V gene: TRBV5-1
D gene: -
clone size: few
CDR3 DNA: TGCGCCAGCAGTCGTGACAGTGAAGAGACCCAGTACTTC
CDR3 protein: CASSRDSEETQYF

J gene: TRBJ1-1
V gene: TRBV12-3/TRBV12-4
D gene: -
clone size: -
CDR3 DNA: TGTGCCAGCAGTGTTAACGGGGTGAACACTGAAGCTTTCTTT
CDR3 protein: CASSVNGVNTEAFF

J gene: TRBJ2-1
V gene: TRBV12-3/TRBV12-4
D gene: -
clone size: few
CDR3 DNA: TGTGCCAGCAGGTCCAGTGGCGAACCCTACAATGAGCAGTTCTTC
CDR3 protein: CASRSSGEPYNEQFF

J gene: TRBJ2-3
V gene: TRBV12-3/TRBV12-4
D gene: TRBD1
clone size: few
CDR3 DNA: TGTGCCAGCAGTCCTTACAGGGGGCGAAAAGATACGCAGTATTTT
CDR3 protein: CASSPYRGRKDTQYF

J gene: TRBJ1-6
V gene: TRBV11-1
D gene: -
clone size: few
CDR3 DNA: TGTGCCAGCAGCTTTGAGACAGCCGATAATTCACCCCTCCACTTT
CDR3 protein: CASSFETADNSPLHF

J gene: TRBJ2-3
V gene: TRBV7-2
D gene: -
clone size: few
CDR3 DNA: TGTGCCAGCAGACCGGACAGCAGCCCTAGGATGCAGTATTTT
CDR3 protein: CASRPDSSPRMQYF

J gene: TRBJ2-7
V gene: TRBV7-9
D gene: -
clone size: -
CDR3 DNA: TGTGCCAGCAGCCCCCTTGGGGACCCCAGCTCCTACGAGCAGTACTTC
CDR3 protein: CASSPLGDPSSYEQYF

J gene: TRBJ1-1
V gene: TRBV9
D gene: -
clone size: few
CDR3 DNA: TGTGCCAGCAGCGTAGTAGGACGGAGGAACACTGAAGCTTTCTTT
CDR3 protein: CASSVVGRRNTEAFF

J gene: TRBJ2-4
V gene: TRBV6-2/TRBV6-3
D gene: -
clone size: few
CDR3 DNA: TGTGCCAGCAGTCCGATAGGAGAGGGACTTATTCAGTACTTC
CDR3 protein: CASSPIGEGLIQYF

J gene: TRBJ2-1
V gene: TRBV7-2
D gene: TRBD2
clone size: many
CDR3 DNA: TGTGCCAGCAGCCGCGCTTCGGGGACTAGCGTCAATGAGCAGTTCTTC
CDR3 protein: CASSRASGTSVNEQFF

J gene: TRBJ2-2
V gene: TRBV27
D gene: TRBD1
clone size: -
CDR3 DNA: TGTGCCAGCACCTCAATCCACGCCGGGACAGGGAACACCGGGGAGCTGTTTTTT
CDR3 protein: CASTSIHAGTGNTGELFF

J gene: TRBJ1-3
V gene: TRBV7-2
D gene: -
clone size: few
CDR3 DNA: TGTGCCAGCAGCTTAGCGCCGGTGCTGGGAAACACCATATATTTT
CDR3 protein: CASSLAPVLGNTIYF

J gene: TRBJ2-5
V gene: TRBV20-1
D gene: -
clone size: few
CDR3 DNA: TGCAGTGCTAGACCCGGAGGAGAGACCCAGTACTTC
CDR3 protein: CSARPGGETQYF

J gene: TRBJ1-4
V gene: TRBV4-3
D gene: -
clone size: -
CDR3 DNA: TGCGCCAGCAGCCAAATCCGACGGCAGCATGAAAAACTGTTTTTT
CDR3 protein: CASSQIRRQHEKLFF